This TCR beta chain was identified in a study of shared clonotypes between healthy human individuals. General study points: Larger estimated richness was generally seen in naive subsets than in memory subsets.

The germline V and J ends were trimmed by 3 bases and 0 bases, with 6 bases remaining between them. CDR3 length: 13 amino acids. The germline V gene has CDR1 MDHEN and CDR2 SYDVKM. Naive CD8 cells were CD45RO-negative, positively selected for CCR7, excluding terminally differentiated effector memory CD45RA+ cells. Produced via immunoSEQ multiplex PCR; TCRdb's table is partial and in-frame only. The sample shows around 640,000 clones, 95% to 96% of them seen only once. To note about this clone: The antigen is not known. At the DNA level, this CDR3 is encoded by other sequences in the same sample as well.

The chain uses TRBV28 and TRBJ2-7; D ambiguous. The clonotype comes from a woman in her thirties in good health. The sample taken for sequencing was naive CD8+ T cells sorted from blood. Written as DNA, the CDR3 is TGTGCCAGCAGTTTCTTGCGCTCCTACGAGCAGTACTTC. As protein: CASSFLRSYEQYF. Using reference TRBV28 and TRBJ2-7 for the parts outside the CDR3, the full variable domain is DVKVTQSSRYLVKRTGEKVFLECVQDMDHENMFWYRQDPGLGLRLIYFSYDVKMKEKGDIPEGYSVSREKKERFSLILESASTNQTSMYLCASSFLRSYEQYFGPGTRLTVT.